The 4 T cell receptor beta chains in this list originate from one sample, sequenced in a study of CD8+CD57+ T cells in acquired aplastic anemia. CDR3 and TCR beta VDJ profiling relied on genomic DNA as the template. TCRdb called the reads again in MiXCR, with one record for every CDR3 protein. The sample carries about 210,000 distinct CDR3 sequences, 61% recorded once. Sequenced input: sorted CD4+, CD8+, or CD8+CD57+ T cells (not recorded which) from PBMCs. These receptors were taken from a human donor in good health.

J is TRBJ2-7 and V is TRBV12-5; a possible D gene is TRBD2 (5 bases). V dropped 7 bases and J dropped 9 bases, with 19 bases sitting between them. CDR1 and CDR2 from the germline V gene are LGHNT and FRNRAP. The CDR3 length is 13 residues. CDR3 loop: CASDRDEAFGQYF. For the CDR3, the DNA is TGTGCTAGTGACCGGGATGAGGCCTTCGGGCAGTACTTC.

This clonotype was counted ten times or more. The V call is TRBV29-1, the J call TRBJ1-4; the D gene is possibly TRBD1 (6 bases). Germline V gene lookup returns CDR1 SQVTM and CDR2 ANQGSEA. V gave up 7 bases and J gave up 4 bases, with 13 bases separating them. The CDR3 has 13 amino acids. The CDR3, as DNA: TGCAGCGCCGGACAGACGATTAATGAAAAACTGTTTTTT. This gives the protein CSAGQTINEKLFF.

The chain recombines TRBV7-9 with TRBJ1-2; 7 bases fit TRBD1. This CDR3 comprises 14 residues. V trimming: 0 bases; J trimming: 4 bases; junction bases outside the gene matches: 2. Germline-derived CDR1 and CDR2 are SEHNR and FQNEAQ (reference sequence). The DNA of the CDR3 is TGTGCCAGCAGCTTAGCGAGGGACAGCTATGGCTACACCTTC. It yields the protein CASSLARDSYGYTF. Based on the CDR3 plus reference TRBV7-9 and TRBJ1-2, the full variable domain is DTGVSQNPRHKITKRGQNVTFRCDPISEHNRLYWYRQTLGQGPEFLTYFQNEAQLEKSRLLSDRFSAERPKGSFSTLEIQRTEQGDSAMYLCASSLARDSYGYTFGSGTRLTVV.

This clonotype occurred many times. This chain connects TRBV6-1 to TRBJ2-5, with D uncertain. The CDR3 is 13 residues long. Germline V CDR1 and CDR2: MNHNS, SASEGT. V lost 6 bases, J lost 4 bases, and 12 bases lay in between. CDR3 amino acids: CASRPRGIETQYF. CDR3 nucleotides: TGTGCCAGCAGACCGAGAGGTATAGAGACCCAGTACTTC.